One and the same sample provided the 19 T cell receptor beta chains below, sequenced in a study of beta chain features in type 1 diabetes. All of the isolated RNA was reverse transcribed, so expressed TCRB transcripts were sequenced. Produced via immunoSEQ multiplex PCR; TCRdb's table is partial and in-frame only. Altogether about 250,000 clones are present, about 14% being singletons, with the ten largest covering roughly 0.024%. The sample taken for sequencing was naive CD4+ T cells from blood. These receptors all stem from a woman between 35 and 50 years old in good health.

This clone was detected a few times. The chain is built from TRBV2 and TRBJ2-3; 11 bases are a match to TRBD2. The CDR3 extends over 15 amino acids. The trim removed 8 bases at V and 4 bases at J, leaving 8 bases unmatched. Germline loops: CDR1 SNHLY, CDR2 FYNNEI. DNA of the CDR3: TGTGCCAGCTCCGGACTAGCGGGCTTCTCAGATACGCAGTATTTT. Amino acids: CASSGLAGFSDTQYF.

Only a few counts were recorded for this clone. The chain uses TRBV4-2 and TRBJ2-3, with 9 bases lining up with TRBD2. Germline loops: CDR1 LGHNA, CDR2 YNFKEQ. J gave up 5 bases and V 0 bases, and 12 bases lay outside the gene matches. There are 18 residues in the CDR3. CDR3 nucleotide sequence: TGTGCCAGCAGCCAAGATCGTGGCGGGGGGGGTGCGAGAGATACGCAGTATTTT. Residues: CASSQDRGGGGARDTQYF.

This rearrangement joins TRBV6-5 to TRBJ2-1; maybe TRBD2 (6 bases). Germline lookup yields CDR1 MNHEY and CDR2 SVGAGI. The V end was cut by 0 bases, the J end by 3 bases, with 12 bases between. This CDR3 is 16 amino acids long. The CDR3 reads CASSYSSLADYNEQFF. CDR3 DNA: TGTGCCAGCAGTTACTCGTCACTAGCTGACTACAATGAGCAGTTCTTC.

This clone came up a few times. The chain uses TRBV11-2 and TRBJ1-5; maybe TRBD1 (5 bases). V lost 5 bases and J lost 7, with 21 bases in between. Germline V gives CDR1 SGHAT, CDR2 FQNNGV. This CDR3 has 16 amino acids. The CDR3 loop reads CASSPSGGVSGQPQHF. The DNA of the CDR3 is TGTGCCAGCAGCCCCTCGGGAGGGGTTTCGGGGCAGCCCCAGCATTTT.

This rearrangement joins TRBV6-1 to TRBJ2-1; maybe TRBD1 (6 bases). The CDR3 is 14 residues long. The V end lost 3 bases, the J end lost 6 bases, and 12 bases lay between the germline ends. Germline V lookup: CDR1 MNHNS, CDR2 SASEGT. The CDR3 reads CASSEMDRANEQFF. The CDR3 DNA reads TGTGCCAGCAGTGAGATGGACAGAGCCAATGAGCAGTTCTTC.

This clone was observed a handful of times. V usage is TRBV11-2 and J usage is TRBJ1-5; a weak D match, TRBD1 (5 bases). The CDR3 spans 13 residues. Trimming cost V 5 bases and J 5 bases, with 10 bases left between them. From germline, CDR1 is SGHAT and CDR2 FQNNGV. CDR3 loop: CASSPQGDQPQHF. The CDR3 DNA reads TGTGCCAGCAGCCCGCAGGGTGATCAGCCCCAGCATTTT.

The gene calls are TRBV5-1 and TRBJ1-3; TRBD1 matches 8 bases. This CDR3 has 14 amino acids. The V and J ends lost 3 bases and 3 bases, in that order; junction bases with no gene match: 2. Germline V gene data show CDR1 as SGHRS and CDR2 as YFSETQ. The CDR3: CASSYDRGGNTIYF. Written as DNA, the CDR3 is TGCGCCAGCAGCTATGACAGGGGTGGAAACACCATATATTTT.

The chain uses TRBV11-1 and TRBJ2-2, with TRBD1 identical over 9 bases. Per the germline V gene, CDR1 is SGHAT and CDR2 is FQDESV (reference sequence). The V gene end was trimmed by 5 bases and the J gene end by 6 bases; junction bases not matched to a gene: 16. The CDR3 spans 18 residues. For the CDR3, the DNA is TGTGCCAGCAGCGGAGGCGTGTTGGGGACAGGGAGCTCCGGGGAGCTGTTTTTT. It translates to CASSGGVLGTGSSGELFF.

This clone was found a few times. The chain combines TRBV11-2 with TRBJ2-5; D unclear. The V and J ends lost 1 base and 7 bases respectively, with 4 bases between them. Per the germline V gene, CDR1 is SGHAT and CDR2 is FQNNGV. The CDR3 contains 11 residues. Written as DNA, the CDR3 is TGTGCCAGCAGCTTAGGAGGGACCCAGTACTTC. This sequence encodes CASSLGGTQYF.

This clone was seen a handful of times. The V gene is TRBV5-6, the J gene TRBJ2-3; tentatively, D is TRBD2 (6 bases). This CDR3 has 12 amino acids. The V end was cut by 1 base, the J end by 12 bases, with 12 bases between. Germline values: CDR1 SGHDT, CDR2 YYEEEE. The CDR3 spells CASSLMGRTQYF. Here the CDR3 DNA reads TGTGCCAGCAGCTTGATGGGGAGGACCCAGTATTTT. The variable domain in full, with the rest retrieved from reference TRBV5-6 and TRBJ2-3, is DAGVTQSPTHLIKTRGQQVTLRCSPKSGHDTVSWYQQALGQGPQFIFQYYEEEERQRGNFPDRFSGHQFPNYSSELNVNALLLGDSALYLCASSLMGRTQYFGPGTRLTVL.

There are a few counts of this clone. V is TRBV5-1 and J is TRBJ2-3; no definite D call. Trimming removed 0 bases at V and 6 bases at J, with 8 bases between. Germline values: CDR1 SGHRS, CDR2 YFSETQ. The CDR3 has 13 residues. CDR3 sequence (DNA): TGCGCCAGCAGCTTGGAGGCGGCTGATACGCAGTATTTT. Its protein is CASSLEAADTQYF.

This clone was picked up a small number of times. The gene calls are TRBV7-8 and TRBJ2-7; tentative D call: TRBD1 (6 bases). V lost 5 bases, J lost 4 bases, and 18 bases lay in between. CDR3 length: 15 amino acids. Germline V gives CDR1 SGHVS, CDR2 FQNEAQ. The CDR3 is CASSKTGPDRYEQYF. The DNA of the CDR3 is TGTGCCAGCAGCAAAACAGGGCCGGACCGGTACGAGCAGTACTTC.

This chain links TRBV2 with TRBJ1-1; 7 positions agree with TRBD1. This CDR3 has 15 residues. The V segment lost 10 bases and the J segment 7 bases; nucleotides outside the gene matches: 18. Germline CDR1 and CDR2: SNHLY and FYNNEI. CDR3 coding DNA: TGTGCCACCCCCCGACAAGACAGGGAGGCAGATGAAGCTTTCTTT. This sequence encodes CATPRQDREADEAFF.

This clone was observed a handful of times. Here the CDR3 reads CASSLGRGGQGTGELFF. The CDR3 bases are TGTGCCAGCAGCTTAGGACGCGGGGGTCAGGGCACCGGGGAGCTGTTTTTT. The rearrangement uses TRBV5-4 and TRBJ2-2; TRBD2 matches 7 bases. The CDR3 totals 17 residues. The J segment lost 4 bases and the V segment lost 2 bases, leaving 11 bases of the junction unmatched. Germline lookup yields CDR1 SGHNT and CDR2 YYREEE (reference sequence).

This clone was counted between two and nine times. The V gene is TRBV7-6, the J gene TRBJ2-5; 9 nucleotides agree with TRBD1. Germline CDR1 SGHVS, CDR2 FNYEAQ. The CDR3 runs 16 residues. The V and J ends lost 0 bases and 4 bases, in that order; junction bases with no gene match: 6. The CDR3 DNA is TGTGCCAGCAGCTTAGCCGGGGGACAGGGTGTAGAGACCCAGTACTTC. Translated: CASSLAGGQGVETQYF.

This clone was counted between two and nine times. The chain joins TRBV10-3 to TRBJ1-1; 8 positions agree with TRBD1. V was pared by 0 bases and J by 5 bases, with 5 bases of the junction left unmatched. CDR3 size: 15 residues. Germline V gene sequence: CDR1 ENHRY, CDR2 SYGVKD. DNA of the CDR3: TGTGCCATCAGTGAGTCCCAGGGGGCGAGGACTGAAGCTTTCTTT. This gives the protein CAISESQGARTEAFF.

This clone was counted only a few times. The chain links TRBV9 to TRBJ1-3, with D possibly matching TRBD1 (5 bases). The CDR3 sequence is 18 residues long. The germline V gene has CDR1 SGDLS and CDR2 YYNGEE. V was cut by 3 bases and J by 0 bases, with 19 bases left in between. This chain's CDR3 is CASSGPPGRGVSGNTIYF. DNA for the CDR3: TGTGCCAGCAGCGGCCCCCCGGGGCGGGGCGTCTCTGGAAACACCATATATTTT.

This clone was detected only a few times. This chain links TRBV5-1 with TRBJ2-5, with 10 positions matching TRBD2. Germline values: CDR1 SGHRS, CDR2 YFSETQ. CDR3 length equals 14 residues. The V and J ends lost 3 bases and 4 bases, in that order; junction bases with no gene match: 3. DNA for the CDR3: TGCGCCAGCAGCTCTAGCGGGGGAGGAGAGACCCAGTACTTC. Its translation is CASSSSGGGETQYF.

This clone came up a few times. The CDR3 sequence: CASSHRTDQEAFF. CDR3 bases: TGTGCCAGCAGCCATAGGACAGATCAAGAAGCTTTCTTT. The V gene is TRBV11-2, the J gene TRBJ1-1; D may be TRBD1 (6 bases). Germline CDR1 is SGHAT and CDR2 is FQNNGV. This CDR3 spans 13 amino acids. V was trimmed by 5 bases and J by 8 bases, leaving 15 bases between them.